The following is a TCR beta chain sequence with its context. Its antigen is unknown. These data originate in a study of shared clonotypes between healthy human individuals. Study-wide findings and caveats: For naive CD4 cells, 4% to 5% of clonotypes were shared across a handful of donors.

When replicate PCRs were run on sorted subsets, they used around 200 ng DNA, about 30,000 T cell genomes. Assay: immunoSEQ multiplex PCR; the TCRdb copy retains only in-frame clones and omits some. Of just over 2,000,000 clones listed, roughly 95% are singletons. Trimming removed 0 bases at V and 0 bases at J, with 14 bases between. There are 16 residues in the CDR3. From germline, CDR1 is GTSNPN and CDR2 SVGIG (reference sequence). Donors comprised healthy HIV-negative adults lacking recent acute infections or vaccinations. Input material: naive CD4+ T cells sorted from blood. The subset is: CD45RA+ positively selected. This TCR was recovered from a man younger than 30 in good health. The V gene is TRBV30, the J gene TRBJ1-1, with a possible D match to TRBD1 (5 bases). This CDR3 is CAWSVPGLPMNTEAFF. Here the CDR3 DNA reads TGTGCCTGGAGTGTACCGGGGCTCCCTATGAACACTGAAGCTTTCTTT.